Shown below are 15 T cell receptor beta chains from a single sample sequenced in a study of T cell responses to AZD1222 COVID-19 vaccine. Measured with immunoSEQ multiplex PCR; TCRdb has only the in-frame clones, and not every one. Of 150,000 to 200,000 clones listed, about nine tenths were seen once; the top ten hold roughly 5.5%. The specimen was peripheral blood, collected on day 0 of AZD1222 vaccination. These receptors were collected from an adult in good health.

V gene TRBV24-1 combines with J gene TRBJ2-3, with D tentatively TRBD2 (5 bases). The V end was cut by 0 bases, the J end by 3 bases, with 15 bases between. Germline CDR1 KGHDR, CDR2 SFDVKD. The CDR3 is made up of 17 amino acids. CDR3 residues: CATSDLSDYRGTDTQYF. As DNA, the CDR3 is TGTGCCACCAGTGATTTGAGCGACTACCGAGGAACAGATACGCAGTATTTT.

The rearrangement uses TRBV5-1 and TRBJ2-1, with TRBD1 matching over 9 bases. Looked up from germline, CDR1 is SGHRS and CDR2 is YFSETQ. The CDR3 is 15 amino acids. The V segment lost 4 bases and the J segment 1 base; nucleotides outside the gene matches: 3. CDR3 in DNA: TGCGCCAGCAGCCCGGACAGGGGTTCCTACAATGAGCAGTTCTTC. It yields the protein CASSPDRGSYNEQFF.

The chain is built from TRBV6-5 and TRBJ1-6, with D unresolved. Trimming took 2 bases from V and 6 from J, leaving 11 bases between them. The CDR3 spans 15 residues. CDR1 and CDR2 (germline): MNHEY, SVGAGI. Written as DNA, the CDR3 is TGTGCCAGCAGTTACCATCAACAGATTAATTCACCCCTCCACTTT. As protein: CASSYHQQINSPLHF.

V gene TRBV7-3 combines with J gene TRBJ1-6; no firm D call. The CDR3 is made up of 16 amino acids. Per the germline V gene, CDR1 is SGHTA and CDR2 is FQGTGA. V lost 6 bases and J lost 0, with 12 bases in between. This CDR3 reads CASSRTGSSYNSPLHF. The CDR3, as DNA: TGTGCCAGCAGTCGGACTGGTAGCTCCTATAATTCACCCCTCCACTTT.

V is TRBV28 and J is TRBJ1-1, with a tentative D call TRBD1 (6 bases). V was shortened by 5 bases and J by 5 bases, with 12 bases between the two germline ends. In germline, CDR1 is MDHEN, CDR2 SYDVKM. CDR3 length: 13 residues. For the CDR3, the DNA is TGTGCCAGCAGTCTAAACAGGGTTACTGAAGCTTTCTTT. Translation: CASSLNRVTEAFF.

The chain combines TRBV4-3 with TRBJ1-6; D call uncertain. V lost 0 bases, J lost 9 bases, and 12 bases lay in between. Germline CDR1 reads LGHNA; CDR2 reads YSLEER. The length of the CDR3 is 15 residues. Here the CDR3 reads CASSQEPERGSPLHF. In DNA form, the CDR3 reads TGCGCCAGCAGCCAAGAACCCGAGCGTGGTTCACCCCTCCACTTT.

In nucleotides, the CDR3 is TGTGCCAGTAGTTGGCAGCCTTATGGCTACACCTTC. Translated: CASSWQPYGYTF. The chain combines TRBV19 with TRBJ1-2; D is unresolved. Germline lookup yields CDR1 LNHDA and CDR2 SQIVND (reference sequence). The CDR3 is 12 residues long. Trimming took off 5 bases at V and 5 bases at J, with 9 bases between the two ends.

The gene calls are TRBV28 and TRBJ1-3; TRBD1 agrees at 8 bases. Germline V gives CDR1 MDHEN, CDR2 SYDVKM. V was clipped by 4 bases and J by 4 bases; unmatched bases: 3. The CDR3 consists of 14 residues. CDR3 sequence reads: CASSSRGQGNTIYF. In nucleotides, the CDR3 is TGTGCCAGCAGTTCCAGGGGGCAAGGAAACACCATATATTTT.

V and J are TRBV2 and TRBJ1-6, with D unclear. This CDR3 is 18 amino acids long. The V end was cut by 3 bases, the J end by 0 bases, with 15 bases between. The germline gives CDR1 SNHLY, CDR2 FYNNEI. This CDR3 is CASSDDPGLSSYNSPLHF. The CDR3 nucleotides read TGTGCCAGCAGTGATGATCCCGGGTTGAGCTCCTATAATTCACCCCTCCACTTT.

This chain links TRBV6-5 with TRBJ1-1; possibly TRBD1 for D (5 bases). V was shortened by 2 bases and J by 6 bases, with 10 bases between the two germline ends. Germline V lookup: CDR1 MNHEY, CDR2 SVGAGI. The CDR3 totals 13 residues. The CDR3 reads CASSYLDSPEAFF. CDR3 sequence (DNA): TGTGCCAGCAGTTACCTAGACAGCCCTGAAGCTTTCTTT.

V gene TRBV28 combines with J gene TRBJ2-5, with 8 bases identical to TRBD2. V shed 9 bases and J 5 bases; nucleotides not matched to a gene: 11. CDR3 length: 14 amino acids. CDR1 and CDR2 from the germline V gene are MDHEN and SYDVKM. As DNA, the CDR3 is TGTGCCAGTTTTCCCGGGACTAGTGGTGAGACCCAGTACTTC. It yields the protein CASFPGTSGETQYF.

The chain uses TRBV28 and TRBJ1-5; unclear D gene. Germline V gene data show CDR1 as MDHEN and CDR2 as SYDVKM. The V and J ends lost 3 bases and 0 bases respectively, with 6 bases between them. This CDR3 is built from 14 residues. The CDR3 protein is CASSFVGSNQPQHF. As DNA, the CDR3 is TGTGCCAGCAGTTTCGTCGGTAGCAATCAGCCCCAGCATTTT. Based on the CDR3 plus reference TRBV28 and TRBJ1-5, the full variable domain is DVKVTQSSRYLVKRTGEKVFLECVQDMDHENMFWYRQDPGLGLRLIYFSYDVKMKEKGDIPEGYSVSREKKERFSLILESASTNQTSMYLCASSFVGSNQPQHFGDGTRLSIL.

The rearrangement uses TRBV2 and TRBJ1-5; the match to TRBD1 covers 7 bases. V lost 7 bases to trimming and J lost 4 bases; unmatched junction nucleotides: 7. The germline V gene encodes CDR1 SNHLY and CDR2 FYNNEI. The CDR3 consists of 14 residues. Here the CDR3 DNA reads TGTGCCAGCACAGACCGGGACAGAAATCAGCCCCAGCATTTT. Its protein is CASTDRDRNQPQHF.

This chain links TRBV7-9 with TRBJ2-6; 8 bases line up with TRBD1. V was pared by 4 bases and J by 2 bases, with 4 bases of the junction left unmatched. Germline lookup yields CDR1 SEHNR and CDR2 FQNEAQ (reference sequence). This CDR3 region has 16 residues. The CDR3 here is CASSSDRGPGANVLTF. CDR3 DNA sequence: TGTGCCAGCAGCTCAGACAGGGGTCCTGGGGCCAACGTCCTGACTTTC.

This chain links TRBV4-2 with TRBJ2-1; D gene unclear. V gave up 2 bases and J gave up 7 bases, with 6 bases separating them. CDR1 is LGHNA and CDR2 is YNFKEQ in the germline V gene. The CDR3 extends over 12 amino acids. CDR3 loop: CASSQPVNEQFF. The CDR3 region has the DNA TGTGCCAGCAGCCAACCTGTAAATGAGCAGTTCTTC.